This TCR beta chain was documented in a study of blood T cell repertoires in COVID-19. Study-level information: Samples came from the United States, Italy and Spain, spanning acute and convalescent COVID-19.

Self-reported history from a screening survey and questionnaire set each donor's cohort. Recovered participants had two consecutive negative NP/OP PCR tests, healthcare professional clearance, or symptom resolution. Profiling relied on immunoSEQ multiplex PCR, and the TCRdb table lists in-frame clones only, not all of them. The data show around 450,000 clones, roughly 88% seen once. This CDR3 spans 15 amino acids. V lost 2 bases and J 0 bases, leaving 9 bases between the germline ends. CDR1 and CDR2 (germline): MNHEY, SMNVEV (reference sequence). The specimen was PBMCs or T cells enriched from blood (not recorded which). The rearrangement uses TRBV27 and TRBJ2-3; maybe TRBD1 (6 bases). The clonotype was recovered from a man between 18 and 35 years old who had recovered from COVID-19. CDR3 bases: TGTGCCAGCAGTTTAAAGGGACATAGCACAGATACGCAGTATTTT. This encodes CASSLKGHSTDTQYF.